This record concerns one T cell receptor beta chain sequence. The data are from a study of blood T cell repertoires in COVID-19. Generated by immunoSEQ multiplex PCR, the TCRdb table keeps only in-frame clones and is missing some. Among a few hundred thousand clones listed, approximately 89% were seen once. The receptor was derived from a woman aged 55-70 years with COVID-19, enrolled during active disease. The sequencing sample was made of peripheral blood.

CDR3 in amino acids: CASSYRQNTEAFF. The CDR3 nucleotides are TGTGCCAGCTCGTACAGACAGAACACTGAAGCTTTCTTT. The genes are TRBV7-9 and TRBJ1-1, with D uncertain. V lost 8 bases and J lost 1, with 11 bases in between. CDR1 is SEHNR, CDR2 FQNEAQ, per germline (reference sequence). The CDR3 sequence is 13 residues long.